The 28 T cell receptor beta chains below all came from one sample that was sequenced in a study of a mutant IDH1 vaccine in newly diagnosed glioma (dated by TCRdb to the early 2020s). Library preparation employed the immunoSEQ multiplex PCR assay. Sourced from immuneACCESS, this table was stored by TCRdb with only in-frame sequences that have V and J called. A share of the clones is absent; for the studies checked, an unresolved V gene accounts for under half, and the remainder has no known explanation. The sample table shows about 62,000 clones, and roughly four fifths are seen once. Clones ranked in the top ten supply 3.5% to 4% of the sample. The time point label on this specimen signifies: week 47, end of study. Every vaccine dose consisted of 300 ug of a 20-mer mutant IDH1 peptide in Montanide, administered subcutaneously together with topical imiquimod. These receptors have no known antigen.

Here the sequenced sample was PBMCs, taken from a glioma patient whose treatment included an IDH1 peptide vaccine. The source is a man between 25 and 39 years old with glioma.

There are a few counts of this clone. Since a much larger clone is just one base distant, this may be a read error. The sample carries other DNA sequences with the same CDR3. V is TRBV5-4 and J is TRBJ2-1; TRBD2 aligns across 7 bases. CDR1 is SGHNT and CDR2 is YYREEE in the germline V gene (reference sequence). V lost 1 base and J lost 7; bases outside the gene matches: 2. This CDR3 is built from 13 residues. The CDR3 DNA follows: TGTGCCAGCAGCTTGAGGGAGGGGAATGAGCAGTTCTTC. As protein: CASSLREGNEQFF.

The J gene is TRBJ2-3, the V gene TRBV15; 8 bases agree with TRBD2. The CDR3 loop spans 15 amino acids. Trimming took 3 bases from V and 4 from J; bases not matched to a gene: 6. Per germline, CDR1 LNHNV and CDR2 YYDKDF (reference sequence). DNA for the CDR3: TGTGCCACCAGCAGTAGCGGGGCGAGGGCAGATACGCAGTATTTT. The encoded protein is CATSSSGARADTQYF.

This clone was seen once. V usage is TRBV30 and J usage is TRBJ2-7, with 8 bases aligning to TRBD1. The CDR3 has 13 amino acids. J gave up 0 bases and V 5 bases, and 3 bases lay outside the gene matches. The germline gives CDR1 GTSNPN, CDR2 SVGIG (reference sequence). CDR3 DNA sequence: TGTGCCTGGGGGGGACAGGCCTCCTACGAGCAGTACTTC. Residues: CAWGGQASYEQYF. Looking up the rest from reference TRBV30 and TRBJ2-7 gives the full variable domain: SQTIHQWPATLVQPVGSPLSLECTVEGTSNPNLYWYRQAAGRGLQLLFYSVGIGQISSEVPQNLSASRPQDRQFILSSKKLLLSDSGFYLCAWGGQASYEQYFGPGTRLTVT.

This chain links TRBV9 with TRBJ2-1; no definite D call. In germline, CDR1 is SGDLS, CDR2 YYNGEE. CDR3 length equals 15 residues. V lost 0 bases, J lost 4 bases, and 11 bases lay in between. The CDR3 is CASSVDRERYNEQFF. The CDR3, as DNA: TGTGCCAGCAGCGTAGATAGGGAAAGGTACAATGAGCAGTTCTTC.

The chain recombines TRBV7-9 with TRBJ2-5, with 8 bases aligning to TRBD1. This CDR3 is built from 14 residues. V dropped 9 bases and J dropped 0; count of bases not matched to a gene: 6. Germline loops: CDR1 SEHNR, CDR2 FQNEAQ (reference sequence). The CDR3 bases are TGTGCCAGTAGCGGACAGGGCCACCAAGAGACCCAGTACTTC. Its protein product is CASSGQGHQETQYF.

The chain links TRBV18 to TRBJ1-4; TRBD1 agrees at 7 bases. The V gene's germline CDR1 is KGHSH and CDR2 LQKENI. Germline trimming cut 11 bases from V and 5 bases from J; bases unmatched to any gene: 8. CDR3 length: 13 amino acids. The DNA of the CDR3 is TGTGCCGGGACAGCGAACTTAAATGAAAAACTGTTTTTT. This gives the protein CAGTANLNEKLFF. Using reference TRBV18 and TRBJ1-4 for the parts outside the CDR3, the full variable domain is NAGVMQNPRHLVRRRGQEARLRCSPMKGHSHVYWYRQLPEEGLKFMVYLQKENIIDESGMPKERFSAEFPKEGPSILRIQQVVRGDSAAYFCAGTANLNEKLFFGSGTQLSVL.

V is TRBV7-9 and J is TRBJ1-4; 9 bases fit TRBD1. Germline V lookup: CDR1 SEHNR, CDR2 FQNEAQ (reference sequence). With 6 bases clipped from V and 0 bases from J, the junction kept 5 bases outside the gene matches. The CDR3 extends over 16 amino acids. CDR3 residues: CASSSDRGATNEKLFF. The CDR3, as DNA: TGTGCCAGCAGTTCAGACAGGGGGGCAACTAATGAAAAACTGTTTTTT.

This clone is labeled medium-sized. This chain uses TRBV4-1 with TRBJ1-5; D is unclear. The V end was cut by 2 bases, the J end by 2 bases, with 19 bases between. The germline gives CDR1 MGHRA, CDR2 YSYEKL. CDR3 length: 18 amino acids. This CDR3 is CASSQLGRTPGGNQPQHF. The CDR3 DNA reads TGCGCCAGCAGCCAACTTGGACGGACCCCCGGTGGCAATCAGCCCCAGCATTTT.

Concerning this clone: The junction and the germline gene differ at one end; a read error may be behind it. The chain couples TRBV5-1 to TRBJ1-2, with 9 nucleotides matching TRBD1. Looked up from germline, CDR1 is SGHRS and CDR2 is YFSETQ. The CDR3 contains 13 residues. CDR3: CASSPWTGETTYF. The CDR3 DNA reads as TGCGCCAGCAGCCCTTGGACAGGGGAAACTACTTATTTC.

This clone was counted once. The V and J genes are TRBV19 and TRBJ2-7; unclear D gene. Germline V gene lookup returns CDR1 LNHDA and CDR2 SQIVND (reference sequence). The CDR3 is made up of 13 amino acids. Trimming cost V 5 bases and J 1 base, with 9 bases left between them. CDR3 sequence: CASSSALSYEQYF. CDR3 sequence (DNA): TGTGCCAGTAGTTCCGCATTATCCTACGAGCAGTACTTC.

The chain uses TRBV28 and TRBJ1-3; weak D call: TRBD1 (6 bases). V lost 5 bases and J lost 0, with 17 bases in between. The germline gives CDR1 MDHEN, CDR2 SYDVKM. The CDR3 is 17 amino acids. DNA of the CDR3: TGTGCCAGCAGTACCTTCGAGGACAGAAACTCTGGAAACACCATATATTTT. Translating it yields CASSTFEDRNSGNTIYF.

This chain connects TRBV7-2 to TRBJ1-1, with TRBD1 matching 7 bases. With 5 bases clipped from V and 1 base from J, the junction kept 4 bases outside the gene matches. CDR1 is SGHTA, CDR2 FQGNSA, per germline. The CDR3 spans 14 residues. DNA for the CDR3: TGTGCCAGCAGCGGCAGGGGGTGGAACACTGAAGCTTTCTTT. Its translation: CASSGRGWNTEAFF.

The rearrangement uses TRBV28 and TRBJ2-2; 8 positions agree with TRBD1. V shed 3 bases, J shed 3 bases, and the junction held 6 bases outside the gene matches. This CDR3 has 16 amino acids. Germline V gene lookup returns CDR1 MDHEN and CDR2 SYDVKM. CDR3 in amino acids: CASSFGGTGHTGELFF. CDR3 nucleotides: TGTGCCAGCAGTTTTGGGGGGACAGGACACACCGGGGAGCTGTTTTTT.

The V call is TRBV15, the J call TRBJ1-3; a possible D gene is TRBD1 (5 bases). CDR3 length: 16 residues. CDR1 and CDR2 (germline): LNHNV, YYDKDF (reference sequence). V shed 0 bases and J shed 3 bases, with 12 bases lying between them. CDR3 residues: CATSRDPPGVGNTIYF. As DNA, the CDR3 is TGTGCCACCAGCAGAGATCCCCCGGGGGTTGGAAACACCATATATTTT.

This clone came up a few times. The chain links TRBV6-6 to TRBJ1-5; D gene unclear. Germline V lookup: CDR1 MNHNY, CDR2 SVGAGI (reference sequence). V lost 7 bases, J lost 7 bases, and 11 bases lay in between. The CDR3 covers 12 residues. CDR3 DNA: TGTGCCAGCACCATGCATGGGCAGCCCCAGCATTTT. Translating gives CASTMHGQPQHF.

V and J are TRBV19 and TRBJ1-6, with 7 nucleotides matching TRBD1. The CDR3 is made up of 17 amino acids. Germline V gene data show CDR1 as LNHDA and CDR2 as SQIVND (reference sequence). The V gene end was trimmed by 7 bases and the J gene end by 0 bases; junction bases not matched to a gene: 9. The CDR3 protein is CASTGGDSSSYNSPLHF. The CDR3 DNA is TGTGCCAGTACCGGAGGGGACAGTTCCTCCTATAATTCACCCCTCCACTTT.

The chain has TRBV12-5 and TRBJ1-1; no clear D. V dropped 1 base and J dropped 2 bases, with 20 bases sitting between them. The CDR3 has 18 residues. Germline V CDR1 and CDR2: LGHNT, FRNRAP. The CDR3, as DNA: TGTGCTAGTGGTTTGGGGTCCGGGTTTGGCCTTACCAACACTGAAGCTTTCTTT. This encodes CASGLGSGFGLTNTEAFF.

V gene TRBV19 combines with J gene TRBJ1-2; TRBD1 aligns across 9 bases. There are 13 residues in the CDR3. J lost 5 bases, V lost 8 bases, and 6 bases had no gene match. Germline V CDR1 and CDR2: LNHDA, SQIVND (reference sequence). The CDR3 region has the DNA TGTGCCAGTGTCTCCGGGACAGGGTATGGCTACACCTTC. It translates to CASVSGTGYGYTF.

This rearrangement joins TRBV6-1 to TRBJ2-7; D ambiguous. The CDR3 loop spans 14 amino acids. V dropped 8 bases and J dropped 0 bases, with 14 bases sitting between them. CDR1 and CDR2 from the germline V gene are MNHNS and SASEGT. The CDR3 reads CASSHRTSSYEQYF. The CDR3, as DNA: TGTGCCAGCTCTCACAGAACGAGCTCCTACGAGCAGTACTTC.

This rearrangement joins TRBV2 to TRBJ2-6; tentatively, D is TRBD1 or TRBD2 (6 bases each). Germline CDR1 SNHLY, CDR2 FYNNEI. CDR3 length: 15 residues. The ends were cut back, 8 bases at V and 2 bases at J, with 13 bases in the middle. CDR3 nucleotides: TGTGCCAGCGCCCAAAGGGGGGCTGGGGCCAACGTCCTGACTTTC. It translates to CASAQRGAGANVLTF.

This chain links TRBV6-1 with TRBJ2-7; D is uncertain. The CDR3 has 12 amino acids. CDR1 is MNHNS and CDR2 is SASEGT in the germline V gene. V gave up 3 bases and J gave up 3 bases, with 6 bases separating them. The CDR3 DNA follows: TGTGCCAGCAGTGATCCTGTCTACGAGCAGTACTTC. It specifies CASSDPVYEQYF.

V usage is TRBV19 and J usage is TRBJ1-1; D is perhaps TRBD1 (5 bases). The CDR3 is made up of 13 amino acids. V lost 8 bases and J 5 bases, leaving 15 bases between the germline ends. Germline-derived CDR1 and CDR2 are LNHDA and SQIVND (reference sequence). The CDR3 bases are TGTGCCAGTTGGGGAGAAGGGGCGACTGAAGCTTTCTTT. This translates into CASWGEGATEAFF.

The chain couples TRBV4-2 to TRBJ1-1; the match to TRBD1 covers 10 bases. The CDR3 sequence is 18 residues long. CDR1 is LGHNA and CDR2 is YNFKEQ in the germline V gene. J was trimmed by 5 bases and V by 4 bases; bases with no gene match: 16. The DNA for the CDR3 is TGTGCCAGCAGCCGAAACGCCGACAGACAGGGGGCAGGTACTGAAGCTTTCTTT. This codes for CASSRNADRQGAGTEAFF.

The chain has TRBV30 and TRBJ1-5; D remains ambiguous. V lost 1 base, J lost 4 bases, and 5 bases lay in between. From germline, CDR1 is GTSNPN and CDR2 SVGIG (reference sequence). The CDR3 consists of 12 residues. The CDR3 region has the DNA TGTGCCTGGAGTGGTCAGAATCAGCCCCAGCATTTT. Amino acid sequence: CAWSGQNQPQHF.

The gene calls are TRBV30 and TRBJ1-5; TRBD1 is a possible D gene (5 bases). V was cut by 2 bases and J by 6 bases, with 11 bases left in between. This CDR3 contains 13 residues. The germline V gene has CDR1 GTSNPN and CDR2 SVGIG (reference sequence). DNA of the CDR3: TGTGCCTGGAGTCCGCAGGGTGGTCAGCCCCAGCATTTT. The encoded protein is CAWSPQGGQPQHF.

The chain links TRBV29-1 to TRBJ1-2; 8 bases align to TRBD1. CDR1 and CDR2 (germline): SQVTM, ANQGSEA. The V gene end was trimmed by 3 bases and the J gene end by 2 bases; junction bases not matched to a gene: 5. CDR3 length equals 14 residues. The CDR3 loop is CSVDDRGRNYGYTF. The CDR3 bases are TGCAGCGTTGACGACAGGGGACGGAACTATGGCTACACCTTC. Full variable domain (remainder filled in from reference TRBV29-1 and TRBJ1-2): SAVISQKPSRDICQRGTSLTIQCQVDSQVTMMFWYRQQPGQSLTLIATANQGSEATYESGFVIDKFPISRPNLTFSTLTVSNMSPEDSSIYLCSVDDRGRNYGYTFGSGTRLTVV.

The V call is TRBV11-3, the J call TRBJ1-3; no firm D call. Germline V gene data show CDR1 as SGHNT and CDR2 as YENEEA. The CDR3 runs to 15 residues. Trimming pared 3 bases from V and 4 bases from J, leaving 13 bases between. CDR3 amino acids: CASSLGRTEGNTIYF. CDR3 sequence (DNA): TGTGCCAGCAGCTTGGGCAGGACGGAAGGAAACACCATATATTTT.

The rearrangement joins TRBV10-3 to TRBJ1-1; the D gene is possibly TRBD1 (5 bases). Between the trimmed V and J ends, which lost 5 bases and 4 bases, there was a span of 11 bases. The germline V gene encodes CDR1 ENHRY and CDR2 SYGVKD. The CDR3 covers 13 residues. CDR3 amino acids: CAISYMGGTEAFF. The CDR3 DNA sequence: TGTGCCATCAGTTACATGGGGGGCACTGAAGCTTTCTTT.